These 17 T cell receptor beta chains share one sample of origin, sequenced in a study of vaccination and CD4 T cells after COVID-19. The antigens these receptors bind are not known. Time point here: late sampling 161 to 241 days after vaccination in three convalescent patients. As to treatment: roughly ten-day PBMC culture with coronavirus spike peptide pools or control peptides (ViraFEST assay). An Oncomine TCR Beta short-read assay was used to sequence the DNA from cultured CD4+ T cells. TCRdb independently ran MiXCR on the PCR reads; one entry per CDR3 protein. The table records about 21,000 distinct CDR3 sequences, roughly 36% of them present only once. Source: CD4+ T cells from blood, cultured in vitro, taken about 7 months after SARS-CoV-2 vaccination. All receptors come from a human donor who had recovered from COVID-19.

The chain couples TRBV20-1 to TRBJ1-2; TRBD1 is a possible D gene (5 bases). CDR1 DFQATT and CDR2 SNEGSKA come from the germline V gene (reference sequence). V was clipped by 5 bases and J by 7 bases, with 20 bases between them. The CDR3 is 14 amino acids. DNA for the CDR3: TGCAGTGCTCGAAATCCAGGGATATCTGTTGGCTACACCTTC. Protein sequence: CSARNPGISVGYTF.

V gene TRBV21-1 combines with J gene TRBJ2-2; the DNA was not compared with TRBD1, the D call given in the table. TRBV21-1 is given as a pseudogene. The CDR3 length is 13 residues. Here the CDR3 reads CASSKQGTGELFF. CDR3 DNA sequence: TGTGCCAGCAGCAAACAGGGCACCGGGGAGCTGTTTTTT.

This clonotype came up a few times. The gene calls are TRBV28 and TRBJ1-5, with D possibly matching TRBD1 (6 bases). The V end was cut by 3 bases, the J end by 4 bases, with 13 bases between. Germline-derived CDR1 and CDR2 are MDHEN and SYDVKM. This CDR3 region has 15 residues. CDR3 sequence: CASSFARGGNQPQHF. CDR3 sequence (DNA): TGTGCCAGCAGTTTCGCCAGGGGAGGGAATCAGCCCCAGCATTTT.

The CDR3 bases are TGTGCCAGCAGCCCTAGGGCTAGCGGTGCCAAAAACATTCAGTACTTC. It translates to CASSPRASGAKNIQYF. The chain carries TRBV7-2 and TRBJ2-4; 7 bases are a match to TRBD2. Germline V gene lookup returns CDR1 SGHTA and CDR2 FQGNSA. The CDR3 is 16 amino acids. Unmatched junction bases numbered 8, after V lost 5 bases and J lost 1 base.

The rearrangement joins TRBV24-1 to TRBJ1-1; maybe TRBD1 (5 bases). V was cut by 3 bases and J by 3 bases, with 7 bases left in between. CDR3 length: 13 amino acids. CDR1 is KGHDR and CDR2 is SFDVKD in the germline V gene. CDR3 sequence (DNA): TGTGCCACCAGTGATGGGGGGGACACTGAAGCTTTCTTT. Translation gives CATSDGGDTEAFF.

The chain is built from TRBV20-1 and TRBJ2-3; D is perhaps TRBD2 (5 bases). Trimming took off 0 bases at V and 0 bases at J, with 7 bases between the two ends. The CDR3 consists of 14 residues. Germline CDR1 and CDR2: DFQATT and SNEGSKA (reference sequence). CDR3 sequence reads: CSARERGSTDTQYF. The CDR3 coding sequence is TGCAGTGCTAGAGAACGGGGAAGCACAGATACGCAGTATTTT.

The CDR3 sequence is CASSRNDSPGDNSPLHF. The DNA for the CDR3 is TGCGCCAGCAGCCGAAACGACTCCCCGGGGGATAATTCACCCCTCCACTTT. The chain combines TRBV5-1 with TRBJ1-6, with a tentative D call TRBD1 (5 bases). CDR1 is SGHRS and CDR2 is YFSETQ in the germline V gene. Trimming shortened V by 4 bases and J by 5 bases, and 19 bases separated the two germline ends. The CDR3 sequence is 17 residues long.

The CDR3 reads CSAPAHATGFEQYF. In nucleotides, the CDR3 is TGCAGTGCTCCCGCCCATGCTACAGGGTTTGAGCAGTACTTC. The genes are TRBV20-1 and TRBJ2-7, with D perhaps TRBD1 (6 bases). CDR3 size: 14 residues. With 5 bases removed from V and 7 bases from J, the gap between germline ends came to 21 bases. Germline-derived CDR1 and CDR2 are DFQATT and SNEGSKA (reference sequence).

This clonotype was counted only a few times. This chain joins TRBV15 and TRBJ2-5; tentative D call: TRBD2 (6 bases). Germline CDR1 is LNHNV and CDR2 is YYDKDF (reference sequence). Trimming cost V 2 bases and J 3 bases, with 10 bases left between them. The CDR3 consists of 14 residues. The CDR3 protein is CATSRPGAEETQYF. The DNA for the CDR3 is TGTGCCACCAGCAGACCGGGAGCTGAAGAGACCCAGTACTTC.

The DNA of the CDR3 is TGTGCCAGCAGTTTGGTACAGGGGGCTGGTACTGAAGCTTTCTTT. Protein: CASSLVQGAGTEAFF. The V and J genes are TRBV28 and TRBJ1-1, with 9 bases that match TRBD1. The ends lost 3 bases at V and 5 bases at J; junction bases unmatched: 7. The germline V gene encodes CDR1 MDHEN and CDR2 SYDVKM. The CDR3 runs 15 residues.

This CDR3 is CSAPRAGSSYNEQFF. For the CDR3, the DNA is TGCAGTGCTCCCAGAGCGGGGAGCTCCTACAATGAGCAGTTCTTC. This chain joins TRBV20-1 and TRBJ2-1, with TRBD2 identical over 7 bases. From germline, CDR1 is DFQATT and CDR2 SNEGSKA (reference sequence). The V segment lost 5 bases and the J segment 0 bases; nucleotides outside the gene matches: 7. The CDR3 spans 15 residues.

The chain is built from TRBV7-2 and TRBJ2-7; 7 positions match TRBD2. The J segment lost 0 bases and the V segment lost 5 bases, leaving 7 bases of the junction unmatched. CDR1 and CDR2 (germline): SGHTA, FQGNSA. The CDR3 is 15 amino acids. The CDR3 loop reads CASSTTGTNSYEQYF. DNA for the CDR3: TGTGCCAGCAGCACCACCGGGACTAACTCCTACGAGCAGTACTTC.

Only a few counts were recorded for this clonotype. V usage is TRBV6-1 and J usage is TRBJ2-7, with D tentatively TRBD2 (6 bases). There are 12 residues in the CDR3. Germline assignment: CDR1 MNHNS and CDR2 SASEGT. Trimming pared 6 bases from V and 5 bases from J, leaving 11 bases between. CDR3 sequence reads: CASSRGDHEQYF. CDR3 sequence (DNA): TGTGCCAGCAGCCGCGGGGATCACGAGCAGTACTTC.

This clonotype came up a few times. The rearrangement links TRBV6-1 to TRBJ1-6, with D unclear. The V end was cut by 0 bases, the J end by 0 bases, with 15 bases between. CDR1 and CDR2 (germline): MNHNS, SASEGT. The CDR3 is made up of 19 amino acids. CDR3 loop: CASSEASAVASSYNSPLHF. In nucleotides, the CDR3 is TGTGCCAGCAGTGAAGCCAGCGCAGTCGCTAGCTCCTATAATTCACCCCTCCACTTT.

The rearrangement links TRBV7-9 to TRBJ2-5, with TRBD1 identical over 9 bases. The CDR3 is made up of 14 amino acids. The ends lost 5 bases at V and 3 bases at J; junction bases unmatched: 4. The germline gives CDR1 SEHNR, CDR2 FQNEAQ (reference sequence). CDR3 DNA: TGTGCCAGCAGCATTGACAGGGGGGAAGAGACCCAGTACTTC. Translating gives CASSIDRGEETQYF.

V usage is TRBV23-1 and J usage is TRBJ1-1; a possible D gene is TRBD1 (5 bases). TRBV23-1 is classed as an ORF, of uncertain function. This CDR3 is built from 14 residues. The V end lost 2 bases, the J end lost 11 bases, and 18 bases lay between the germline ends. The CDR3: CASSQTFSEGRAFF. CDR3 DNA: TGCGCCAGCAGTCAAACCTTTTCTGAGGGGAGGGCTTTCTTT.

This chain joins TRBV6-5 and TRBJ2-3; D is perhaps TRBD2 (6 bases). The CDR3 is 15 residues long. V gave up 4 bases and J gave up 2 bases, with 13 bases separating them. Germline V lookup: CDR1 MNHEY, CDR2 SVGAGI. CDR3 bases: TGTGCCAGCAGTTGGAGATCGGGGGTCACAGATACGCAGTATTTT. It encodes CASSWRSGVTDTQYF.